The 32 T cell receptor beta chains presented below share a single source sample, sequenced in a study of Ad26.COV2.S vaccination and SARS-CoV-2 variants. Treatment of the sample: some 20 received Ad26.COV2.S at low or high dose, single or two shots; about 5 received placebo; per-sample allocation not given. Day 63 after the first vaccine or placebo injection was the time point for sampling. Some clones are missing from TCRdb's copy, which holds only in-frame ones; the method was immunoSEQ multiplex PCR. The sample has roughly 700,000 clones; approximately 88% are singletons. Material: peripheral blood, obtained in a trial of Ad26.COV2.S vaccine versus placebo. These receptors all stem from a person between 18 and 65 years old who received the Ad26.COV2.S COVID-19 vaccine or a placebo.

The genes are TRBV2 and TRBJ2-1, with 8 bases identical to TRBD2. Looked up from germline, CDR1 is SNHLY and CDR2 is FYNNEI. Germline trimming cut 5 bases from V and 12 bases from J; bases unmatched to any gene: 6. The CDR3 has 12 residues. Here the CDR3 DNA reads TGTGCCAGCAGTTTGAGCGGGAGAACGCAGTTCTTC. It translates to CASSLSGRTQFF.

The V call is TRBV5-6, the J call TRBJ2-7; 11 nucleotides align to TRBD1. With 4 bases clipped from V and 2 bases from J, the junction kept 5 bases outside the gene matches. Germline assignment: CDR1 SGHDT and CDR2 YYEEEE. This CDR3 is built from 15 residues. CDR3 nucleotide sequence: TGTGCCAGCAGCATAGGGACAGGGGGACCCTACGAGCAGTACTTC. It is translated as CASSIGTGGPYEQYF.

V and J are TRBV4-3 and TRBJ2-6; 10 bases are shared with TRBD1. The CDR3 runs to 16 residues. Germline CDR1 is LGHNA and CDR2 is YSLEER. The trim removed 4 bases at V and 4 bases at J, leaving 4 bases unmatched. CDR3 in DNA: TGCGCCAGCAGCCGGGACAGGGGAACCGGGGCCAACGTCCTGACTTTC. Translating it yields CASSRDRGTGANVLTF.

This chain links TRBV24-1 with TRBJ2-5, with D uncertain. CDR3 length: 11 residues. CDR1 is KGHDR and CDR2 is SFDVKD in the germline V gene. The DNA of the CDR3 is TGTGCTAAGTGGGATCAAGAGACCCAGTACTTC. Amino acids: CAKWDQETQYF.

This clone appeared a single time. The DNA of the CDR3 is TGTGCCAGCAGTTGGACAAGGGAGACCCAGTACTTC. Protein: CASSWTRETQYF. The rearrangement uses TRBV2 and TRBJ2-5, with a weak D call TRBD1 (5 bases). Trimming removed 5 bases from V and 5 bases from J, with 9 bases in between. The length of the CDR3 is 12 residues. CDR1 is SNHLY and CDR2 is FYNNEI in the germline V gene.

CDR3 DNA: TGTGCCAGCAGCGTAGACCCCGGCCCCTCCTACGAGCAGTACTTC. This translates into CASSVDPGPSYEQYF. This chain connects TRBV9 to TRBJ2-7; D gene uncertain. The V and J ends lost 0 bases and 0 bases respectively, with 10 bases between them. The CDR3 length is 15 residues. CDR1 and CDR2 from the germline V gene are SGDLS and YYNGEE.

J is TRBJ2-2 and V is TRBV27, with D possibly matching TRBD1 (7 bases). V lost 6 bases and J lost 5, with 16 bases in between. CDR1 and CDR2 (germline): MNHEY, SMNVEV (reference sequence). The CDR3 extends over 15 amino acids. CDR3 protein: CASRMEGARTGELFF. CDR3 in DNA: TGTGCCAGCAGGATGGAGGGGGCGCGAACCGGGGAGCTGTTTTTT.

The chain links TRBV5-6 to TRBJ2-5; 14 bases align to TRBD2. V dropped 0 bases and J dropped 2; count of bases not matched to a gene: 0. The CDR3 runs to 16 residues. Germline loops: CDR1 SGHDT, CDR2 YYEEEE. CDR3 sequence reads: CASSLGLAGGQETQYF. Here the CDR3 DNA reads TGTGCCAGCAGCTTGGGACTAGCGGGAGGGCAAGAGACCCAGTACTTC. Full variable domain (missing parts from reference TRBV5-6 and TRBJ2-5): DAGVTQSPTHLIKTRGQQVTLRCSPKSGHDTVSWYQQALGQGPQFIFQYYEEEERQRGNFPDRFSGHQFPNYSSELNVNALLLGDSALYLCASSLGLAGGQETQYFGPGTRLLVL.

This clone came up once. This chain links TRBV15 with TRBJ2-5; D possibly matches TRBD1 or TRBD2 (5 bases each). V shed 3 bases and J shed 3 bases, with 23 bases lying between them. The CDR3 sequence is 18 residues long. Germline V lookup: CDR1 LNHNV, CDR2 YYDKDF (reference sequence). CDR3 residues: CATSRPYGHRDGKETQYF. Written as DNA, the CDR3 is TGTGCCACCAGCAGGCCCTATGGTCACCGGGACGGAAAAGAGACCCAGTACTTC.

This clone was counted at least ten times. This CDR3 is also generated by other DNA sequences in the sample. The chain is built from TRBV29-1 and TRBJ1-1; D is perhaps TRBD1 (6 bases). The CDR3 spans 13 residues. The germline gives CDR1 SQVTM, CDR2 ANQGSEA. The ends were cut back, 3 bases at V and 1 base at J, with 9 bases in the middle. CDR3: CSVDRGQNTEAFF. The CDR3 DNA reads TGCAGCGTTGATAGGGGACAGAACACTGAAGCTTTCTTT. Full variable domain (missing parts from reference TRBV29-1 and TRBJ1-1): SAVISQKPSRDICQRGTSLTIQCQVDSQVTMMFWYRQQPGQSLTLIATANQGSEATYESGFVIDKFPISRPNLTFSTLTVSNMSPEDSSIYLCSVDRGQNTEAFFGQGTRLTVV.

Only a few counts were recorded for this clone. V is TRBV10-3 and J is TRBJ2-1; TRBD1 matches 8 bases. The CDR3 contains 15 residues. Germline CDR1 ENHRY, CDR2 SYGVKD. With 2 bases clipped from V and 6 bases from J, the junction kept 6 bases outside the gene matches. This chain's CDR3 is CAISEPDRASNEQFF. The CDR3 nucleotides read TGTGCCATCAGTGAGCCGGACAGGGCCAGCAATGAGCAGTTCTTC.

The count of this clone is one. At the DNA level, this CDR3 is encoded by other sequences in the same sample as well. CDR3: CASSLGTANYGYTF. The CDR3 DNA is TGTGCCAGCAGCTTAGGGACAGCTAACTATGGCTACACCTTC. The chain links TRBV7-9 to TRBJ1-2; D is possibly TRBD1 (6 bases). The V gene lost 1 base and the J gene lost 0 bases, with 6 bases spanning the gap. CDR1 SEHNR and CDR2 FQNEAQ come from the germline V gene (reference sequence). The CDR3 consists of 14 residues.

This rearrangement joins TRBV5-4 to TRBJ1-6, with D unresolved. CDR1 is SGHNT, CDR2 YYREEE, per germline (reference sequence). CDR3 size: 14 residues. V lost 5 bases to trimming and J lost 8 bases, with 14 bases between them. CDR3 amino acids: CASRLGGRDSPLHF. CDR3 nucleotide sequence: TGTGCCAGCAGGCTCGGAGGGCGGGATTCACCCCTCCACTTT.

The chain recombines TRBV11-2 with TRBJ1-1; no reliable D call. CDR1 is SGHAT, CDR2 FQNNGV, per germline. The CDR3 covers 14 residues. V lost 1 base, J lost 2 bases, and 8 bases lay in between. CDR3 in DNA: TGTGCCAGCAGCTTAGTGGAGTCAAACACTGAAGCTTTCTTT. Translation: CASSLVESNTEAFF. The whole variable domain, remainder taken from reference TRBV11-2 and TRBJ1-1, is EAGVAQSPRYKIIEKRQSVAFWCNPISGHATLYWYQQILGQGPKLLIQFQNNGVVDDSQLPKDRFSAERLKGVDSTLKIQPAKLEDSAVYLCASSLVESNTEAFFGQGTRLTVV.

This sequence joins TRBV18 and TRBJ1-1, with no clear D. The germline V and J ends were trimmed by 3 bases and 1 base, with 12 bases remaining between them. Germline lookup yields CDR1 KGHSH and CDR2 LQKENI. The CDR3 length is 15 residues. CDR3 DNA: TGTGCCAGCTCACCTGCGAATCTGGGGAACACTGAAGCTTTCTTT. Protein product: CASSPANLGNTEAFF. Full variable domain (rest looked up from reference TRBV18 and TRBJ1-1): NAGVMQNPRHLVRRRGQEARLRCSPMKGHSHVYWYRQLPEEGLKFMVYLQKENIIDESGMPKERFSAEFPKEGPSILRIQQVVRGDSAAYFCASSPANLGNTEAFFGQGTRLTVV.

V is TRBV6-2 or TRBV6-3 and J is TRBJ2-7; possible D gene TRBD1, 5 bases. The germline V gene encodes CDR1 MNHEY and CDR2 SVGEGT. V lost 2 bases and J 9 bases, leaving 14 bases between the germline ends. This CDR3 region has 13 residues. The CDR3 region is CASSYTPLTGQYF. In DNA, the CDR3 is TGTGCCAGCAGTTACACGCCCCTCACAGGGCAGTACTTC.

The rearrangement uses TRBV19 and TRBJ2-7; 12 bases are shared with TRBD1. Germline V gives CDR1 LNHDA, CDR2 SQIVND (reference sequence). V was pared by 4 bases and J by 6 bases, with 4 bases of the junction left unmatched. CDR3 length equals 14 residues. The CDR3 reads CASSTGQGAAEQYF. The DNA of the CDR3 is TGTGCCAGTAGTACGGGACAGGGGGCTGCCGAGCAGTACTTC.

The gene calls are TRBV27 and TRBJ1-1, with D tentatively TRBD1 (6 bases). The CDR3 loop spans 16 amino acids. Trimming took off 8 bases at V and 2 bases at J, with 21 bases between the two ends. Germline V CDR1 and CDR2: MNHEY, SMNVEV (reference sequence). CDR3 nucleotides: TGTGCCAGCCAAACTCGACCCGGGACAAGTAACACTGAAGCTTTCTTT. It translates to CASQTRPGTSNTEAFF.

The sample holds one count of this clone. V gene TRBV5-1 combines with J gene TRBJ1-4; D possibly corresponds to TRBD1 (6 bases). Germline loops: CDR1 SGHRS, CDR2 YFSETQ. There are 14 residues in the CDR3. V lost 4 bases to trimming and J lost 8 bases, with 15 bases between them. CDR3 region: CASSHEGGYEKLFF. The CDR3 bases are TGCGCCAGCAGCCACGAGGGGGGGTACGAAAAACTGTTTTTT.

This chain links TRBV23-1 with TRBJ2-2, with 11 bases that match TRBD2. TRBV23-1 is identified as an open reading frame with a role that is uncertain. The CDR3 loop spans 17 amino acids. V was clipped by 7 bases and J by 5 bases; unmatched bases: 12. CDR3 nucleotide sequence: TGCGCCAGCACCCGGTTTCTAGCGGGAGGAGGGACCGGGGAGCTGTTTTTT. Protein: CASTRFLAGGGTGELFF.

This clone came up once. This chain links TRBV9 with TRBJ2-7, with D perhaps given as TRBD1 or TRBD2 (5 bases each). Between the trimmed V and J ends, which lost 3 bases and 2 bases, there was a span of 12 bases. The CDR3 totals 14 residues. Germline values: CDR1 SGDLS, CDR2 YYNGEE. Here the CDR3 DNA reads TGTGCCAGCAGCGCCCGGGACGGACCCTACGAGCAGTACTTC. Its translation: CASSARDGPYEQYF.

The chain links TRBV7-6 to TRBJ1-1; the D is unclear. The V gene's germline CDR1 is SGHVS and CDR2 FNYEAQ. The CDR3 has 13 residues. With 5 bases removed from V and 3 bases from J, the gap between germline ends came to 10 bases. The CDR3: CASSLFSDTEAFF. CDR3 nucleotide sequence: TGTGCCAGCAGCCTTTTTTCAGACACTGAAGCTTTCTTT. Looking up the rest from reference TRBV7-6 and TRBJ1-1 gives the full variable domain: GAGVSQSPRYKVTKRGQDVALRCDPISGHVSLYWYRQALGQGPEFLTYFNYEAQQDKSGLPNDRFSAERPEGSISTLTIQRTEQRDSAMYRCASSLFSDTEAFFGQGTRLTVV.

CDR3 sequence (DNA): TGTGCCAGCAGTGAAAACCCGGTGACCCAGTACTTC. Translating it yields CASSENPVTQYF. V gene TRBV2 combines with J gene TRBJ2-5; D uncertain. V was shortened by 2 bases and J by 7 bases, with 8 bases between the two germline ends. CDR1 and CDR2 from the germline V gene are SNHLY and FYNNEI. The CDR3 spans 12 residues.

Notes on this clone: Distinct nucleotide sequences in the sample also encode this CDR3. This chain connects TRBV7-9 to TRBJ1-4; 9 nucleotides agree with TRBD1. Germline V gives CDR1 SEHNR, CDR2 FQNEAQ (reference sequence). There are 14 residues in the CDR3. With V trimmed by 6 bases and J by 7 bases, 6 bases remained unmatched. CDR3 in amino acids: CASSSQGAGEKLFF. CDR3 nucleotides: TGTGCCAGCAGTTCACAGGGGGCTGGTGAAAAACTGTTTTTT.

The chain has TRBV4-2 and TRBJ1-3; D call uncertain. Per germline, CDR1 LGHNA and CDR2 YNFKEQ. V gave up 1 base and J gave up 1 base, with 8 bases separating them. The CDR3 runs to 15 residues. The CDR3 region has the DNA TGTGCCAGCAGCCAAGTTGGGTCATCTGGAAACACCATATATTTT. This gives the protein CASSQVGSSGNTIYF.

The rearrangement links TRBV6-1 to TRBJ2-1; D is perhaps TRBD1 (5 bases). The germline V gene has CDR1 MNHNS and CDR2 SASEGT. The CDR3 has 12 amino acids. The V end lost 6 bases, the J end lost 8 bases, and 11 bases lay between the germline ends. This CDR3 reads CASRQDGDEQFF. Here the CDR3 DNA reads TGTGCCAGCAGACAGGACGGCGATGAGCAGTTCTTC.

The chain is built from TRBV7-2 and TRBJ1-2; D gene ambiguous. Trimming took 3 bases from V and 2 from J, leaving 16 bases between them. CDR1 and CDR2 (germline): SGHTA, FQGNSA. There are 16 residues in the CDR3. CDR3 coding DNA: TGTGCCAGCAGCTTGTTGCGGAAGGGTATGAACTATGGCTACACCTTC. As protein: CASSLLRKGMNYGYTF.

The rearrangement uses TRBV6-5 and TRBJ1-2, with D uncertain. CDR1 and CDR2 (germline): MNHEY, SVGAGI. This CDR3 is 13 amino acids long. V lost 6 bases and J lost 5, with 13 bases in between. CDR3 residues: CASRGWIGYGYTF. CDR3 in DNA: TGTGCCAGCAGGGGGTGGATTGGTTATGGCTACACCTTC.

The chain recombines TRBV5-1 with TRBJ2-7, with TRBD2 matching 10 bases. J lost 6 bases, V lost 0 bases, and 12 bases had no gene match. The germline gives CDR1 SGHRS, CDR2 YFSETQ. The CDR3 extends over 17 amino acids. CDR3 bases: TGCGCCAGCAGCTTGGCCGGTACTAGCGGGACCCCCAGCGAGCAGTACTTC. Translating it yields CASSLAGTSGTPSEQYF.

The chain is built from TRBV19 and TRBJ1-2, with a tentative D call TRBD1 (5 bases). Germline loops: CDR1 LNHDA, CDR2 SQIVND (reference sequence). This CDR3 comprises 14 residues. The germline V and J ends were trimmed by 7 bases and 7 bases, with 19 bases remaining between them. This chain's CDR3 is CASTRGPNEGGYTF. CDR3 coding DNA: TGTGCCAGTACGAGGGGCCCAAACGAGGGTGGCTACACCTTC.

The rearrangement links TRBV29-1 to TRBJ2-5; 8 positions agree with TRBD2. CDR3 length: 14 residues. The germline gives CDR1 SQVTM, CDR2 ANQGSEA. V gave up 4 bases and J gave up 2 bases; unmatched junction bases: 6. In DNA form, the CDR3 reads TGCAGCGTTGCATTCGGGGGGGGACAAGAGACCCAGTACTTC. It encodes CSVAFGGGQETQYF.

Details on this clone: Within the sample, other DNA sequences also encode this same CDR3. This chain links TRBV6-4 with TRBJ2-2, with D perhaps matching TRBD2 (6 bases). Germline CDR1 MRHNA, CDR2 SNTAGT. The CDR3 length is 13 residues. The germline V and J ends were trimmed by 4 bases and 3 bases, with 6 bases remaining between them. CDR3 residues: CASSAGDTGELFF. For the CDR3, the DNA is TGTGCCAGCAGTGCGGGAGACACCGGGGAGCTGTTTTTT.